These T cell receptor beta chains were read from a single sample in a study of PD-1 blockade in classical Hodgkin lymphoma. Libraries were prepared by immunoSEQ multiplex PCR; TCRdb keeps only in-frame clonotypes and omits some of them. Of 14,000 to 15,000 clones listed, approximately 90% were seen once; the top ten hold about 6%. Source material: CD8+ T cells from blood. These TCRs come from a human donor with classical Hodgkin lymphoma. CDR3s include the opening cysteine and the closing phenylalanine or tryptophan. The D gene is left open where the match is weak. The size field is filled for only some rows; it gives once, few, many or a size class.

>TRBV9|TRBJ2-5|TRBD2|.
TGTGCCAGCAGCGTAGGTCTAGCGGGAGAAGAGACCCAGTACTTC
CASSVGLAGEETQYF
>TRBV7-9|TRBJ1-2|.|.
TGTGCCAGCAGCTCGAATGAGATTCACCACGGGTATGGCTACACCTTC
CASSSNEIHHGYGYTF
>TRBV2|TRBJ1-2|.|.
TGTGCCAGCAGTGAATTGGGGCCGGGGACTCCTAACTATGGCTACACCTTC
CASSELGPGTPNYGYTF
>TRBV28|TRBJ1-1|.|.
TGTGCCAGCAGGGTTAAGGACAGGAACACTGAAGCTTTCTTT
CASRVKDRNTEAFF
>TRBV29-1|TRBJ1-1|TRBD1|few
TGCAGCGTTCTACAGGGGCCTGAAGCTTTCTTT
CSVLQGPEAFF
>TRBV9|TRBJ1-1|.|.
TGTGCCAGCAGCGTAGGGGCAGGGTCGACTGAAGCTTTCTTT
CASSVGAGSTEAFF
>TRBV11-2|TRBJ2-7|.|.
TGTGCCAGCAGAAACTCGGCCTACGAGCAGTACTTC
CASRNSAYEQYF
>TRBV5-1|TRBJ2-1|.|.
TGCGCCAGCAGCCCAGACACCACCTCCTACAATGAGCAGTTCTTC
CASSPDTTSYNEQFF
>TRBV28|TRBJ2-3|.|.
TGTGCCAGCAGTCAGGCTAGCACAGATACGCAGTATTTT
CASSQASTDTQYF
>TRBV2|TRBJ2-1|TRBD2|.
TGTGCCAGCTGGGCGGGAGGTGAGCAGTTCTTC
CASWAGGEQFF
>TRBV27|TRBJ2-1|.|once
TGTGCCAGCACCCCGATGGGGGGAGCCTACAATGAGCAGTTCTTC
CASTPMGGAYNEQFF
>TRBV28|TRBJ2-2|.|.
TGTGCCAGCAGTTTAAGGGGGGCAGACGGGGAGCTGTTTTTT
CASSLRGADGELFF
>TRBV7-9|TRBJ2-1|TRBD1|.
TGTGCCAGCAGCTTAGTCGGGACAGGTTTAGATGAGCAGTTCTTC
CASSLVGTGLDEQFF
>TRBV15|TRBJ2-1|.|.
TGTGCCACCAGCCCCTGGAGGGCCTACAATGAGCAGTTCTTC
CATSPWRAYNEQFF